This is a list of T cell receptor beta chains from one sample in a study of blood T cell repertoires in COVID-19. The data were produced by immunoSEQ multiplex PCR, yet TCRdb's version contains in-frame clones alone and is incomplete. The table records 360,000 or so clones, roughly 87% of them present only once. The material sequenced was PBMCs or T cells enriched from blood (not recorded which). These receptors were collected from a young woman who had recovered from COVID-19. Each CDR3 is given with its conserved first and last residue. The order of the fields is V gene, CDR3 protein.

V gene: TRBV28; CDR3 protein: CASTQTSGRVLNIQYF
V gene: TRBV2; CDR3 protein: CASNGGYNSPLHF
V gene: TRBV27; CDR3 protein: CASSSGSSPNTEAFF
V gene: TRBV6-6; CDR3 protein: CASSYFGEAFF
V gene: TRBV2; CDR3 protein: CATLTSGQETQYF
V gene: TRBV5-1; CDR3 protein: CASSPGYATNEKLFF
V gene: TRBV5-1; CDR3 protein: CASSPEVGVGYTF
V gene: TRBV19; CDR3 protein: CASSRGALNYGYTF
V gene: TRBV6-5; CDR3 protein: CASRAGTSGNNEQFF
V gene: TRBV14; CDR3 protein: CASSPGLPNTGELFF
V gene: TRBV11-2; CDR3 protein: CASSIRQGNTEAFF
V gene: TRBV9; CDR3 protein: CASSVAAGDYEQYF
V gene: TRBV29-1; CDR3 protein: CSVSGTSGRRTDTQYF
V gene: TRBV9; CDR3 protein: CASSVDGVYNEQFF
V gene: TRBV3-1/TRBV3-2; CDR3 protein: CASSQDRARNEQFF
V gene: TRBV7-2; CDR3 protein: CASSPGMVGSNQPQHF
V gene: TRBV9; CDR3 protein: CASSVAGVGADTQYF